The 5 T cell receptor beta chains in this list originate from one sample, sequenced in a study of T cell responses to AZD1222 COVID-19 vaccine. Produced via immunoSEQ multiplex PCR; TCRdb's table is partial and in-frame only. The data contain approximately 110,000 clones, around 90% of them singletons. The sample in question was peripheral blood, obtained on day 0 of AZD1222 vaccination. The receptors here all came from an adult in good health.

The gene calls are TRBV6-2 or TRBV6-3 and TRBJ2-3; 7 bases map to TRBD2. J lost 4 bases, V lost 4 bases, and 8 bases had no gene match. The CDR3 is 15 residues long. From germline, CDR1 is MNHEY and CDR2 SVGEGT. The CDR3 bases are TGTGCCAGCAGTTGGGGGGGGAGAGGGGCAGATACGCAGTATTTT. Protein product: CASSWGGRGADTQYF.

This clone has just one count. This chain connects TRBV4-1 to TRBJ2-5, with D possibly being TRBD2 (6 bases). Trimming took 4 bases from V and 2 from J, leaving 17 bases between them. Per the germline V gene, CDR1 is MGHRA and CDR2 is YSYEKL. This CDR3 spans 16 amino acids. The CDR3 nucleotides read TGCGCCAGCAGCCCCTCAGTTGTGCGGGGTCAAGAGACCCAGTACTTC. As protein: CASSPSVVRGQETQYF.

This chain links TRBV19 with TRBJ2-5; 9 nucleotides agree with TRBD2. V shed 1 base, J shed 4 bases, and the junction held 7 bases outside the gene matches. The CDR3 has 16 amino acids. Germline assignment: CDR1 LNHDA and CDR2 SQIVND (reference sequence). In nucleotides, the CDR3 is TGTGCCAGTAGTATAGGCGCGGGGGGGCCTGGAGAGACCCAGTACTTC. Protein sequence: CASSIGAGGPGETQYF.

This clone turned up a few times. This sequence joins TRBV11-2 and TRBJ2-7, with TRBD1 matching over 8 bases. The trim removed 2 bases at V and 4 bases at J, leaving 7 bases unmatched. The CDR3 is 15 residues long. The V gene's germline CDR1 is SGHAT and CDR2 FQNNGV. The CDR3 reads CASSLISGGVYEQYF. The DNA of the CDR3 is TGTGCCAGCAGCTTAATTTCAGGGGGCGTTTACGAGCAGTACTTC.

This clone showed up just once. The chain has TRBV5-8 and TRBJ1-2, with D unclear. V was cut by 2 bases and J by 5 bases, with 13 bases left in between. The CDR3 covers 14 residues. Germline V gives CDR1 SGHTS, CDR2 YDEGEE. The CDR3 sequence: CASSFGQTGYGYTF. DNA for the CDR3: TGTGCCAGCAGCTTCGGGCAGACCGGTTATGGCTACACCTTC.